These 28 T cell receptor beta chains came from one sample sequenced in a study of blood T cell repertoires in COVID-19. Assay: immunoSEQ multiplex PCR; the TCRdb copy retains only in-frame clones and omits some. Here the sample spans roughly 200,000 clones, nearly 90% being singletons. Sequencing was carried out using peripheral blood. The receptors shown here come from a man in his forties or fifties with COVID-19, enrolled during active disease.

The chain has TRBV2 and TRBJ2-2, with TRBD1 identical over 10 bases. This CDR3 is 14 amino acids long. CDR1 and CDR2 from the germline V gene are SNHLY and FYNNEI. J was trimmed by 5 bases and V by 6 bases; bases with no gene match: 3. The CDR3 loop is CASRGTGETGELFF. The CDR3 nucleotides read TGTGCCAGCAGGGGGACAGGGGAAACCGGGGAGCTGTTTTTT. Combining the CDR3 with reference TRBV2 and TRBJ2-2 gives the whole variable domain EPEVTQTPSHQVTQMGQEVILRCVPISNHLYFYWYRQILGQKVEFLVSFYNNEISEKSEIFDDQFSVERPDGSNFTLKIRSTKLEDSAMYFCASRGTGETGELFFGEGSRLTVL.

Worth noting for this clone: This specimen includes other DNA sequences encoding the same CDR3. The CDR3 DNA is TGTGCCAGCTCACCACAAGGACTAGCGGGACAAGAGACCCAGTACTTC. Protein product: CASSPQGLAGQETQYF. The J gene is TRBJ2-5, the V gene TRBV18; TRBD2 matches 12 bases. This CDR3 is built from 16 residues. The ends lost 1 base at V and 2 bases at J; junction bases unmatched: 2. Germline CDR1 and CDR2: KGHSH and LQKENI. The whole variable domain, remainder taken from reference TRBV18 and TRBJ2-5, is NAGVMQNPRHLVRRRGQEARLRCSPMKGHSHVYWYRQLPEEGLKFMVYLQKENIIDESGMPKERFSAEFPKEGPSILRIQQVVRGDSAAYFCASSPQGLAGQETQYFGPGTRLLVL.

Here the CDR3 reads CASSYGTGGLSSYEQYF. The CDR3 nucleotides read TGTGCCAGCAGCTACGGGACAGGGGGTTTGAGCTCCTACGAGCAGTACTTC. The chain joins TRBV11-2 to TRBJ2-7, with 11 bases aligning to TRBD1. The CDR3 is 17 residues long. Trimming cost V 4 bases and J 0 bases; bases outside gene matches: 8. Germline-derived CDR1 and CDR2 are SGHAT and FQNNGV.

The gene calls are TRBV7-6 and TRBJ1-6, with 9 bases identical to TRBD1. Germline trimming cut 5 bases from V and 7 bases from J; bases unmatched to any gene: 15. The germline V gene has CDR1 SGHVS and CDR2 FNYEAQ. The CDR3 has 18 residues. The CDR3 spells CASSRAVLQGASNSPLHF. The CDR3 nucleotides are TGTGCCAGCAGCCGCGCCGTTTTACAGGGGGCGTCGAATTCACCCCTCCACTTT.

CDR3 residues: CASSWAGRETQYF. CDR3 coding DNA: TGTGCCAGCAGTTGGGCAGGGAGGGAGACCCAGTACTTC. This chain connects TRBV12-3 or TRBV12-4 to TRBJ2-5; a possible D gene is TRBD2 (6 bases). There are 13 residues in the CDR3. The V and J ends lost 4 bases and 5 bases respectively, with 11 bases between them.

V gene TRBV27 combines with J gene TRBJ2-1, with 7 bases identical to TRBD1. After removal of 1 base from V and 3 bases from J, the junction contained 3 bases not matched to a gene. The CDR3 length is 15 residues. Germline V CDR1 and CDR2: MNHEY, SMNVEV (reference sequence). CDR3 sequence (DNA): TGTGCCAGCAGTTTATTGACAGGGAACTACAATGAGCAGTTCTTC. Its translation: CASSLLTGNYNEQFF.

The chain couples TRBV11-2 to TRBJ2-2; tentatively, D is TRBD1 (5 bases). The CDR3 runs 14 residues. The V and J ends lost 5 bases and 7 bases respectively, with 14 bases between them. CDR1 is SGHAT and CDR2 is FQNNGV in the germline V gene. CDR3 in amino acids: CASSPGPGNGELFF. Written as DNA, the CDR3 is TGTGCCAGCAGCCCCGGTCCAGGGAACGGGGAGCTGTTTTTT.

V and J are TRBV6-1 and TRBJ1-5; possible D gene TRBD1, 6 bases. Looked up from germline, CDR1 is MNHNS and CDR2 is SASEGT. This CDR3 comprises 17 residues. Trimming removed 0 bases from V and 0 bases from J, with 12 bases in between. CDR3 DNA: TGTGCCAGCAGTGAAGCGAGGGGGGGTTATAGCAATCAGCCCCAGCATTTT. Residues: CASSEARGGYSNQPQHF.

This chain connects TRBV4-3 to TRBJ2-5; 7 nucleotides line up with TRBD1. With V trimmed by 3 bases and J by 3 bases, 7 bases remained unmatched. This CDR3 has 15 amino acids. The germline CDR1 and CDR2 sequences are LGHNA and YSLEER. The CDR3 DNA reads TGCGCCAGCAGCCAGGCCGGGACAGCCAAAGAGACCCAGTACTTC. Protein product: CASSQAGTAKETQYF.

The chain has TRBV3-1 (or the pseudogene TRBV3-2) and TRBJ2-5; 8 bases are a match to TRBD2. The trim removed 4 bases at V and 3 bases at J, leaving 4 bases unmatched. Germline V gives CDR1 LGHDT, CDR2 YNNKEL (reference sequence). The CDR3 has 14 amino acids. The CDR3 bases are TGTGCCAGCAGCCCCGACGGGGGGGAAGAGACCCAGTACTTC. Its protein is CASSPDGGEETQYF.

The V and J genes are TRBV18 and TRBJ2-3; D perhaps matches TRBD1 (7 bases). Looked up from germline, CDR1 is KGHSH and CDR2 is LQKENI. The V end lost 3 bases, the J end lost 2 bases, and 21 bases lay between the germline ends. The length of the CDR3 is 18 residues. CDR3 DNA: TGTGCCAGCTCACCGAGCCCCTCGACAGGGAGGACCACAGATACGCAGTATTTT. Translation gives CASSPSPSTGRTTDTQYF. The whole variable domain, filled in from reference TRBV18 and TRBJ2-3, reads NAGVMQNPRHLVRRRGQEARLRCSPMKGHSHVYWYRQLPEEGLKFMVYLQKENIIDESGMPKERFSAEFPKEGPSILRIQQVVRGDSAAYFCASSPSPSTGRTTDTQYFGPGTRLTVL.

The chain employs TRBV10-3 and TRBJ2-3, with a possible D match to TRBD1 (6 bases). The CDR3 extends over 13 amino acids. Germline values: CDR1 ENHRY, CDR2 SYGVKD. The V gene lost 11 bases and the J gene lost 6 bases, with 18 bases spanning the gap. Written as DNA, the CDR3 is TGTGCCTCCCACCCCCAGGGGCGTGATACGCAGTATTTT. It yields the protein CASHPQGRDTQYF.

This chain connects TRBV27 to TRBJ1-1; 8 bases are a match to TRBD1. With V trimmed by 3 bases and J by 8 bases, 2 bases remained unmatched. Germline CDR1 reads MNHEY; CDR2 reads SMNVEV (reference sequence). There are 12 residues in the CDR3. In nucleotides, the CDR3 is TGTGCCAGCAGTTTCCGACAGGGGGAAGCTTTCTTT. This sequence encodes CASSFRQGEAFF.

V and J are TRBV6-5 and TRBJ2-3; unclear D gene. Trimming took 6 bases from V and 4 from J, leaving 11 bases between them. In germline, CDR1 is MNHEY, CDR2 SVGAGI. This CDR3 region has 13 residues. CDR3 sequence: CASRNRGPDTQYF. CDR3 DNA sequence: TGTGCCAGCAGAAACCGTGGGCCAGATACGCAGTATTTT.

J is TRBJ2-1 and V is TRBV6-5; 10 bases line up with TRBD2. Losses at the gene ends were 7 bases for V and 9 bases for J; bases not matched to a gene: 12. This CDR3 region has 15 residues. Per the germline V gene, CDR1 is MNHEY and CDR2 is SVGAGI. CDR3 DNA: TGTGCCAGCATCGTAGCGGGGGGTTTTGGGTCTGAGCAGTTCTTC. Encoded protein: CASIVAGGFGSEQFF.

The V gene is TRBV19, the J gene TRBJ1-1; TRBD1 agrees at 9 bases. Germline lookup yields CDR1 LNHDA and CDR2 SQIVND (reference sequence). V dropped 7 bases and J dropped 1; count of bases not matched to a gene: 7. This CDR3 has 15 residues. This chain's CDR3 is CASMRTGVGNTEAFF. The CDR3 region has the DNA TGTGCCAGTATGAGGACAGGGGTGGGGAACACTGAAGCTTTCTTT.

The rearrangement joins TRBV5-4 to TRBJ2-5; tentative D call: TRBD1 (5 bases). Germline assignment: CDR1 SGHNT and CDR2 YYREEE (reference sequence). The CDR3 loop spans 15 amino acids. Between the trimmed V and J ends, which lost 0 bases and 6 bases, there was a span of 15 bases. The CDR3 DNA reads as TGTGCCAGCAGCTTGGGACAGCCAGAGCCCAAGACCCAGTACTTC. Its protein product is CASSLGQPEPKTQYF. The variable domain in full, with the rest retrieved from reference TRBV5-4 and TRBJ2-5, is ETGVTQSPTHLIKTRGQQVTLRCSSQSGHNTVSWYQQALGQGPQFIFQYYREEENGRGNFPPRFSGLQFPNYSSELNVNALELDDSALYLCASSLGQPEPKTQYFGPGTRLLVL.

In its sample, this clone was seen once. V usage is TRBV4-1 and J usage is TRBJ2-2; tentative D call: TRBD1 (6 bases). Germline-derived CDR1 and CDR2 are MGHRA and YSYEKL. The length of the CDR3 is 17 residues. The V end was cut by 1 base, the J end by 2 bases, with 14 bases between. The CDR3: CASSQAVGTINTGELFF. In DNA form, the CDR3 reads TGCGCCAGCAGCCAAGCTGTGGGGACAATTAACACCGGGGAGCTGTTTTTT.

The V gene is TRBV6-5, the J gene TRBJ1-3; TRBD1 agrees at 7 bases. This CDR3 is built from 15 residues. Trimming took 5 bases from V and 2 from J; bases not matched to a gene: 6. CDR1 and CDR2 (germline): MNHEY, SVGAGI. The CDR3 bases are TGTGCCAGCAGTCCCAAGACAGGGACTGGAAACACCATATATTTT. Protein product: CASSPKTGTGNTIYF.

This sequence joins TRBV9 and TRBJ1-5; TRBD1 aligns across 11 bases. Unmatched junction bases numbered 7, after V lost 3 bases and J lost 11 bases. The CDR3 is made up of 14 amino acids. CDR1 and CDR2 from the germline V gene are SGDLS and YYNGEE. CDR3 protein: CASSAGQGDGTQHF. DNA for the CDR3: TGTGCCAGCAGCGCGGGACAGGGGGATGGAACCCAGCATTTT.

This rearrangement joins TRBV18 to TRBJ2-1; D is perhaps TRBD2 (6 bases). CDR1 KGHSH and CDR2 LQKENI come from the germline V gene. Trimming shortened V by 3 bases and J by 3 bases, and 12 bases separated the two germline ends. This CDR3 is 15 amino acids long. The CDR3 coding sequence is TGTGCCAGCTCACCGGTAGCCGGGAGCTACAATGAGCAGTTCTTC. Protein: CASSPVAGSYNEQFF.

This clone was picked up a small number of times. The chain uses TRBV2 and TRBJ2-2, with D possibly being TRBD2 (5 bases). This CDR3 region has 14 residues. Germline V CDR1 and CDR2: SNHLY, FYNNEI. Trimming removed 5 bases at V and 7 bases at J, with 14 bases between. In DNA form, the CDR3 reads TGTGCCAGCAGTCGCCCATCCGGGGTCGGGGAGCTGTTTTTT. Encoded protein: CASSRPSGVGELFF.

The genes are TRBV19 and TRBJ2-1; 10 bases fit TRBD2. V lost 5 bases, J lost 9 bases, and 7 bases stayed unmatched. The CDR3 has 14 amino acids. Looked up from germline, CDR1 is LNHDA and CDR2 is SQIVND (reference sequence). The CDR3 loop reads CASSVGLAVGEQFF. Here the CDR3 DNA reads TGTGCCAGTAGTGTCGGACTAGCGGTGGGTGAGCAGTTCTTC.

CDR3 sequence reads: CSVRQGDTEAFF. The CDR3, as DNA: TGCAGCGTAAGACAGGGTGACACTGAAGCTTTCTTT. The chain links TRBV29-1 to TRBJ1-1; 7 positions agree with TRBD1. Germline trimming cut 6 bases from V and 3 bases from J; bases unmatched to any gene: 4. The germline CDR1 and CDR2 sequences are SQVTM and ANQGSEA. The CDR3 spans 12 residues.

The CDR3 loop is CASSTGQGRTGELFF. CDR3 bases: TGTGCCAGCAGTACGGGACAGGGGAGGACCGGGGAGCTGTTTTTT. The V call is TRBV6-4, the J call TRBJ2-2, with 10 bases fitting TRBD1. This CDR3 has 15 residues. Germline V gene lookup returns CDR1 MRHNA and CDR2 SNTAGT. The trim removed 5 bases at V and 5 bases at J, leaving 5 bases unmatched.

This chain joins TRBV9 and TRBJ1-2; 7 bases align to TRBD1. The trim removed 0 bases at V and 5 bases at J, leaving 4 bases unmatched. CDR1 and CDR2 from the germline V gene are SGDLS and YYNGEE. CDR3 size: 14 residues. CDR3 region: CASSVGGQPYGYTF. In DNA, the CDR3 is TGTGCCAGCAGCGTAGGGGGACAGCCGTATGGCTACACCTTC.

The CDR3 nucleotides read TGTGCCAGTAGTGGTGGGGCCTCCACGGCTAATGAAAAACTGTTTTTT. Amino acids: CASSGGASTANEKLFF. The gene calls are TRBV19 and TRBJ1-4, with TRBD1 as a possible D gene (5 bases). Germline V gives CDR1 LNHDA, CDR2 SQIVND (reference sequence). The CDR3 has 16 amino acids. With 5 bases removed from V and 3 bases from J, the gap between germline ends came to 16 bases.

V and J are TRBV5-1 and TRBJ2-2, with 9 positions matching TRBD1. Germline loops: CDR1 SGHRS, CDR2 YFSETQ. The trim removed 3 bases at V and 8 bases at J, leaving 5 bases unmatched. The CDR3 consists of 14 residues. The CDR3, as DNA: TGCGCCAGCAGCTCGGGGACAGGGTCGGGGGAGCTGTTTTTT. Translated, it gives CASSSGTGSGELFF. Using reference TRBV5-1 and TRBJ2-2 for the parts outside the CDR3, the full variable domain is KAGVTQTPRYLIKTRGQQVTLSCSPISGHRSVSWYQQTPGQGLQFLFEYFSETQRNKGNFPGRFSGRQFSNSRSEMNVSTLELGDSALYLCASSSGTGSGELFFGEGSRLTVL.